This TCR beta chain was observed in a study of blood T cell repertoires in COVID-19. The CDR3 spans 17 residues. The J segment lost 5 bases and the V segment lost 3 bases, leaving 9 bases of the junction unmatched. Per germline, CDR1 WNHNN and CDR2 SYGVQD (reference sequence). Some clones are missing from TCRdb's copy, which holds only in-frame ones; the method was immunoSEQ multiplex PCR. The repertoire holds some 350,000 clones, roughly nine tenths seen once, with just under 3% in the top ten. This receptor was identified in a woman in her 30s who had recovered from COVID-19. The sequenced sample was PBMCs or T cells enriched from blood (not recorded which). The gene calls are TRBV10-1 and TRBJ2-1; 11 bases map to TRBD2. Here the CDR3 DNA reads TGCGCCAGCAGTGATCCCGAGGGGACTAGCGGCGACAATGAGCAGTTCTTC. Protein: CASSDPEGTSGDNEQFF.